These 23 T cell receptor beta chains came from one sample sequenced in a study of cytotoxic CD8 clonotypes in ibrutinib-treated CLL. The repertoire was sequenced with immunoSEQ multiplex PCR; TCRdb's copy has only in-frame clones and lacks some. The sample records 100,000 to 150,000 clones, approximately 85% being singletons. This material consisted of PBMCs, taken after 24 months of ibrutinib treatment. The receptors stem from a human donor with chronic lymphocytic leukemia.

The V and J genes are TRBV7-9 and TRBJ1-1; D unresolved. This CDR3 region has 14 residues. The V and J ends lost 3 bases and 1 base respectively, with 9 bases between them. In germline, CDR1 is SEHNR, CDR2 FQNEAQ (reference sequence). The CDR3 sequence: CASSFRRENTEAFF. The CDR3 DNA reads TGTGCCAGCAGCTTCCGACGGGAGAACACTGAAGCTTTCTTT. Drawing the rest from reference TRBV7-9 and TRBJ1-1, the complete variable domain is DTGVSQNPRHKITKRGQNVTFRCDPISEHNRLYWYRQTLGQGPEFLTYFQNEAQLEKSRLLSDRFSAERPKGSFSTLEIQRTEQGDSAMYLCASSFRRENTEAFFGQGTRLTVV.

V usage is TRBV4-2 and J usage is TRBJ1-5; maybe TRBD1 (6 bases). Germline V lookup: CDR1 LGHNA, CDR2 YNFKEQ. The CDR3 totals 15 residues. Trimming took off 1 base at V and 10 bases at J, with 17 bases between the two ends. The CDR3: CASSQAGTSLDPQHF. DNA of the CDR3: TGTGCCAGCAGCCAAGCCGGGACATCCCTGGACCCCCAGCATTTT.

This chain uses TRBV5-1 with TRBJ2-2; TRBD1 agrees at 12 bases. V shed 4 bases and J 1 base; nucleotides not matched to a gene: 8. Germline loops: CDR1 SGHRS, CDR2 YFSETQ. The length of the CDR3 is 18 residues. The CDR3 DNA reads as TGCGCCAGCAGCGCCCTGGGACAGGGGGCTGGGAACACCGGGGAGCTGTTTTTT. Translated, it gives CASSALGQGAGNTGELFF.

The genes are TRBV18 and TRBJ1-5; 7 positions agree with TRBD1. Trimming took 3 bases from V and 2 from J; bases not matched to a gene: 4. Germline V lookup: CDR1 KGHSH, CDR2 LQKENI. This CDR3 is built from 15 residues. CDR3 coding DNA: TGTGCCAGCTCACCCACAGGGGCGGGCAATCAGCCCCAGCATTTT. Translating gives CASSPTGAGNQPQHF. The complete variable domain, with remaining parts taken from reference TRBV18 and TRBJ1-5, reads NAGVMQNPRHLVRRRGQEARLRCSPMKGHSHVYWYRQLPEEGLKFMVYLQKENIIDESGMPKERFSAEFPKEGPSILRIQQVVRGDSAAYFCASSPTGAGNQPQHFGDGTRLSIL.

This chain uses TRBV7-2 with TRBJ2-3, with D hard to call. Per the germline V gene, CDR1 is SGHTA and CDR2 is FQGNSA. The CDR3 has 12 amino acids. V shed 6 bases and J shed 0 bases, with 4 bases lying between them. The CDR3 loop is CASSTSTDTQYF. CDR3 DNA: TGTGCCAGCAGTACTAGCACAGATACGCAGTATTTT.

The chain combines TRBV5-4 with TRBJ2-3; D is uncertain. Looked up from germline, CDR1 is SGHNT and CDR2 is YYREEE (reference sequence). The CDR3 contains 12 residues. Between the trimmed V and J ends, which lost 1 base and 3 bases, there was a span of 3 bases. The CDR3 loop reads CASSLRTDTQYF. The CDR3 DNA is TGTGCCAGCAGCTTGCGTACAGATACGCAGTATTTT.

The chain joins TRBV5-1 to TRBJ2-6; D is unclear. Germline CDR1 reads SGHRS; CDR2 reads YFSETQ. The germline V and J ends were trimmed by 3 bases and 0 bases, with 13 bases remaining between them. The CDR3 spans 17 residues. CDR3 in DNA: TGCGCCAGCAGCTACGGACCGACCTCCTCTGGGGCCAACGTCCTGACTTTC. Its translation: CASSYGPTSSGANVLTF. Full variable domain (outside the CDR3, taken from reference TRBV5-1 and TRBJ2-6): KAGVTQTPRYLIKTRGQQVTLSCSPISGHRSVSWYQQTPGQGLQFLFEYFSETQRNKGNFPGRFSGRQFSNSRSEMNVSTLELGDSALYLCASSYGPTSSGANVLTFGAGSRLTVL.

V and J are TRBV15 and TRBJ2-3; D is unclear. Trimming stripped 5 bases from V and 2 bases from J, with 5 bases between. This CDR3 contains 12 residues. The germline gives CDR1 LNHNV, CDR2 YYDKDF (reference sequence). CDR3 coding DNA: TGTGCCACCAGCCCGGACACAGATACGCAGTATTTT. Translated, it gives CATSPDTDTQYF.

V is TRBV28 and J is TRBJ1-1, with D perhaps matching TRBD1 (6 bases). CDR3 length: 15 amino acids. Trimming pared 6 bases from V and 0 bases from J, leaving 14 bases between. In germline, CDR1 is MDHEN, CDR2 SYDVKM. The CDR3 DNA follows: TGTGCCAGCAGGGGGGCTAACCGGATGAACACTGAAGCTTTCTTT. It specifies CASRGANRMNTEAFF.

As DNA, the CDR3 is TGTGCCAGCAGTTCGGGGACAGGGGGCGTTACCTTC. Protein sequence: CASSSGTGGVTF. The V and J genes are TRBV27 and TRBJ1-2, with TRBD1 matching over 12 bases. With V trimmed by 4 bases and J by 14 bases, 5 bases remained unmatched. CDR3 size: 12 residues. From germline, CDR1 is MNHEY and CDR2 SMNVEV (reference sequence).

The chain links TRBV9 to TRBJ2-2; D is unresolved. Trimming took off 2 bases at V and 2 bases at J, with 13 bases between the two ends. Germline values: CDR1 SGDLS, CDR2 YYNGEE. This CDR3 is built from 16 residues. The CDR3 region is CASSVAWAANTGELFF. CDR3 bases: TGTGCCAGCAGCGTCGCGTGGGCCGCTAACACCGGGGAGCTGTTTTTT.

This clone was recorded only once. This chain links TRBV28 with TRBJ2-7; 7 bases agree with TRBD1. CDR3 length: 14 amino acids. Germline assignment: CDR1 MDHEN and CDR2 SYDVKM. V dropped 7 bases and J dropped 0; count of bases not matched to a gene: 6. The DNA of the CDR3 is TGTGCCAGCACCATACAGGGGCCCTCCTACGAGCAGTACTTC. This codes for CASTIQGPSYEQYF.

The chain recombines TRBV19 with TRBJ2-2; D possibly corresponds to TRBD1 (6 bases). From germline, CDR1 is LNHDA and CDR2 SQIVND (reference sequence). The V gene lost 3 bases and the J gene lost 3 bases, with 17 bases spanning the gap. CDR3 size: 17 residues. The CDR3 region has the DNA TGTGCCAGTAGTATGGGACAACCCCCGTCGGACACCGGGGAGCTGTTTTTT. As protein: CASSMGQPPSDTGELFF. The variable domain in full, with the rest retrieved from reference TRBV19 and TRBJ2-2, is DGGITQSPKYLFRKEGQNVTLSCEQNLNHDAMYWYRQDPGQGLRLIYYSQIVNDFQKGDIAEGYSVSREKKESFPLTVTSAQKNPTAFYLCASSMGQPPSDTGELFFGEGSRLTVL.

The CDR3 DNA reads as TGTGCCTGGGGTAAAGACATAGGCTATGGCTACACCTTC. Translation: CAWGKDIGYGYTF. The gene calls are TRBV30 and TRBJ1-2; D uncertain. This CDR3 has 13 residues. The V and J ends lost 5 bases and 4 bases respectively, with 14 bases between them. Germline CDR1 reads GTSNPN; CDR2 reads SVGIG (reference sequence).

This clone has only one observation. For the CDR3, the DNA is TGTGCCAGCAGTTCCCGGGTGAACTATGGCTACACCTTC. Amino acids: CASSSRVNYGYTF. J is TRBJ1-2 and V is TRBV2; D not certain. The ends were cut back, 5 bases at V and 2 bases at J, with 9 bases in the middle. CDR3 length: 13 residues. In germline, CDR1 is SNHLY, CDR2 FYNNEI. Full variable domain (missing parts from reference TRBV2 and TRBJ1-2): EPEVTQTPSHQVTQMGQEVILRCVPISNHLYFYWYRQILGQKVEFLVSFYNNEISEKSEIFDDQFSVERPDGSNFTLKIRSTKLEDSAMYFCASSSRVNYGYTFGSGTRLTVV.

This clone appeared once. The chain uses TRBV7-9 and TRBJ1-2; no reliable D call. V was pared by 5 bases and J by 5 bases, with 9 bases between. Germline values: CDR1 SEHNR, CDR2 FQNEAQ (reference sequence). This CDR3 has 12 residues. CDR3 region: CASSANGYGYTF. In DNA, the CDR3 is TGTGCCAGCAGCGCCAATGGGTATGGCTACACCTTC.

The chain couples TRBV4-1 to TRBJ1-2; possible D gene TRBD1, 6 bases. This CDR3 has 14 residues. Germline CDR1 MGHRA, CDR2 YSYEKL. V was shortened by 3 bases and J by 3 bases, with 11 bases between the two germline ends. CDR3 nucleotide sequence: TGCGCCAGCAGCCAGCTGACAGGCGACTATGGCTACACCTTC. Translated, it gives CASSQLTGDYGYTF.

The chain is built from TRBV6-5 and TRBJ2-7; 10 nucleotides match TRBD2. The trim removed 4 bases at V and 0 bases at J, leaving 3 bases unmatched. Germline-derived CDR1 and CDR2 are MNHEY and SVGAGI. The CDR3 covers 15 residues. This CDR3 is CASSSTSGTSYEQYF. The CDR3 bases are TGTGCCAGCAGTTCCACTAGCGGGACCTCCTACGAGCAGTACTTC.

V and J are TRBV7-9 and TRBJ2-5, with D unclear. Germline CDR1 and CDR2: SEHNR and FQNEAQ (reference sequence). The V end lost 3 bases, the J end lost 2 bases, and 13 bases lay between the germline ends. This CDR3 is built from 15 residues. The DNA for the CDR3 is TGTGCCAGCAGCTTGCCGGCGGCGGAACAAGAGACCCAGTACTTC. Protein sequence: CASSLPAAEQETQYF. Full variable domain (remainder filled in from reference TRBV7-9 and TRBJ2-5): DTGVSQNPRHKITKRGQNVTFRCDPISEHNRLYWYRQTLGQGPEFLTYFQNEAQLEKSRLLSDRFSAERPKGSFSTLEIQRTEQGDSAMYLCASSLPAAEQETQYFGPGTRLLVL.

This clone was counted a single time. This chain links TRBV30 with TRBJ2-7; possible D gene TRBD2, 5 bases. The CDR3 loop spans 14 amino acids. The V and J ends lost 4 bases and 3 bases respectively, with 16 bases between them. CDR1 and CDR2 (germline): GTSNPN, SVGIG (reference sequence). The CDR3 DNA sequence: TGTGCCTGGACCCAGGATCGGGGTAGCTACGAGCAGTACTTC. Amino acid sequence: CAWTQDRGSYEQYF.

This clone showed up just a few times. The CDR3 nucleotides are TGTGCCAGCTCACCGACAGGTAATATGAACACTGAAGCTTTCTTT. This encodes CASSPTGNMNTEAFF. The chain uses TRBV18 and TRBJ1-1; a possible D gene is TRBD1 (6 bases). Trimming took off 3 bases at V and 0 bases at J, with 11 bases between the two ends. The CDR3 has 15 residues. CDR1 and CDR2 (germline): KGHSH, LQKENI.

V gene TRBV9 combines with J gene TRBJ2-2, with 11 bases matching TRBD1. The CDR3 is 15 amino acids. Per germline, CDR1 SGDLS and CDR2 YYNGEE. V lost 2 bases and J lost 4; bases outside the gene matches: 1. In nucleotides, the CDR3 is TGTGCCAGCAGCGTTGGGACAGGGGGCACCGGGGAGCTGTTTTTT. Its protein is CASSVGTGGTGELFF.

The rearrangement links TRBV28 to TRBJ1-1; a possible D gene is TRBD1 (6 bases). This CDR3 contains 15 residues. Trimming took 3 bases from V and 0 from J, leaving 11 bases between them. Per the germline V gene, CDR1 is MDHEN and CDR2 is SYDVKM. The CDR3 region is CASSFHGQLNTEAFF. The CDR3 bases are TGTGCCAGCAGTTTTCATGGACAGTTGAACACTGAAGCTTTCTTT. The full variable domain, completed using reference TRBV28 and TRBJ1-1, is DVKVTQSSRYLVKRTGEKVFLECVQDMDHENMFWYRQDPGLGLRLIYFSYDVKMKEKGDIPEGYSVSREKKERFSLILESASTNQTSMYLCASSFHGQLNTEAFFGQGTRLTVV.